This T cell receptor (beta chain) was documented in a study of CD8+ T cells in alopecia areata. The wider study: Patients in the treated group were given tofacitinib by mouth, 5 to 10 mg twice a day. Patients remained on tofacitinib for 6 to 18 months and then went 6 months without it.

V gave up 4 bases and J gave up 2 bases, with 14 bases separating them. The germline V gene encodes CDR1 MNHEY and CDR2 SMNVEV (reference sequence). The CDR3 is 15 residues long. Treatment meaning: oral pan-JAK inhibitor, 5-10 mg twice daily. The study, taken as a whole, reports: Many expanded lesional clones remained in scalp and blood on tofacitinib. One nonresponder makes the tie between baseline CD8+ expansion and response uncertain.

Only a few counts were recorded for this clone. The antigen is undetermined. Extraction of RNA preceded its reverse transcription into cDNA, which served as the sequencing template. Generated by immunoSEQ multiplex PCR, the TCRdb table keeps only in-frame clones and is missing some. Of 130,000 or so clones in the sample, under 65% were seen once. The sequencing used CD4+ T cells sorted from blood, collected at week 4, from a patient treated with tofacitinib. The V and J genes are TRBV27 and TRBJ2-5, with D perhaps matching TRBD1 (6 bases). This clonotype was sampled from a human donor with alopecia areata. CDR3 loop: CASSSMGTSQETQYF. In DNA, the CDR3 is TGTGCCAGCAGTTCCATGGGGACATCACAAGAGACCCAGTACTTC.